This T cell receptor (beta chain) was found in a study of blood T cell repertoires in COVID-19. V was pared by 6 bases and J by 3 bases, with 6 bases of the junction left unmatched. The CDR3 totals 15 residues. Per germline, CDR1 SGHDN and CDR2 FVKESK. Per the original methods: Amplifying reference gene primers gave estimates of nucleated cell counts. Data came from immunoSEQ multiplex PCR; TCRdb stores just in-frame clones and leaves some out. V, J and clone size are taken as reported in that table, and D and trimming were inferred from the DNA itself. The repertoire holds 25,000 to 30,000 clones, with roughly 91% as singletons.

Sequencing was performed on peripheral blood. The receptor's source is a man aged 45-65 years with active COVID-19. V usage is TRBV14 and J usage is TRBJ2-2; 8 bases match TRBD1. The CDR3 DNA reads TGTGCCAGCAGTCGGGACAGGACCGACACCGGGGAGCTGTTTTTT. Its translation is CASSRDRTDTGELFF.